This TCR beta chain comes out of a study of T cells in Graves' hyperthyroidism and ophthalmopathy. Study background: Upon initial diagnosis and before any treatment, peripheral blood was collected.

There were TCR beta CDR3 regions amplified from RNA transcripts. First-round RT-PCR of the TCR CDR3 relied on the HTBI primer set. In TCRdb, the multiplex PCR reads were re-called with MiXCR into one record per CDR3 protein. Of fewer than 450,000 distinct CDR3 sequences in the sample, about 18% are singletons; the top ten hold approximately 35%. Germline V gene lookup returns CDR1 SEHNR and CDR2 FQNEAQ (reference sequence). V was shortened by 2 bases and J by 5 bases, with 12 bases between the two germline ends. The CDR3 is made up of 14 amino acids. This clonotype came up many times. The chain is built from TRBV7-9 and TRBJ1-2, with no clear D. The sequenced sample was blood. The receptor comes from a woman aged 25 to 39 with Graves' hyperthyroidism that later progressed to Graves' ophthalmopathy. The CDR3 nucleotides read TGTGCCAGCAGCTTAAGGGCGGGAGTTTATGGCTACACCTTC. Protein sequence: CASSLRAGVYGYTF.